The sequence of this T cell receptor (beta chain) was determined in a study of blood T cell repertoires in COVID-19. The CDR3 is 14 residues long. Deletions cut 5 bases from V and 4 bases from J, with 15 bases between. Per the germline V gene, CDR1 is SGHRS and CDR2 is YFSETQ. Profiled with immunoSEQ multiplex PCR; TCRdb holds only in-frame clones, not every one. This table has around 280,000 clones, approximately 88% appearing once. This study enrolled people aged roughly 18 to 90 from about two dozen US geographic areas. Recovered Cohort 3 donors showed two negative PCRs, clearance, or symptom resolution.

The V gene is TRBV5-1, the J gene TRBJ2-5, with D perhaps TRBD1 (6 bases). The TCR originated in a woman in her thirties or forties who had recovered from COVID-19. The sample taken for sequencing was PBMCs or T cells enriched from blood (not recorded which). The CDR3 coding sequence is TGCGCCAGCAGACTAGGGGGAGTAAGAGAGACCCAGTACTTC. Its translation is CASRLGGVRETQYF.